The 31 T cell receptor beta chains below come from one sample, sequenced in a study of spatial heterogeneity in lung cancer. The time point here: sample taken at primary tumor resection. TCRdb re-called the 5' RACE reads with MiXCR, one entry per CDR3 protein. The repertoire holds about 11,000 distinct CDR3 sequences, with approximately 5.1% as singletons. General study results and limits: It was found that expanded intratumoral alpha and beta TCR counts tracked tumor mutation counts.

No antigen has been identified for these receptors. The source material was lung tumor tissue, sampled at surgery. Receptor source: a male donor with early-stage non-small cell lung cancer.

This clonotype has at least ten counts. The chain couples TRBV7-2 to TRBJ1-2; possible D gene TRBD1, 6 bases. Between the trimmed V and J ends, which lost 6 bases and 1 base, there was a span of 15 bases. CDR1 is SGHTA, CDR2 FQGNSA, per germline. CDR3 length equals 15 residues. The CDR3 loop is CASSLDRRNNYGYTF. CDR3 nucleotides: TGTGCCAGCAGTCTAGACAGGCGAAATAACTATGGCTACACCTTC.

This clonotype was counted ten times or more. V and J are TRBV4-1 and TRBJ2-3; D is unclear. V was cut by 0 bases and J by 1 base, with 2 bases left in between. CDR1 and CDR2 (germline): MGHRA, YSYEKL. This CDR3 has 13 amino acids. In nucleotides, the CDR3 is TGCGCCAGCAGCCAAGATCGCACAGATACGCAGTATTTT. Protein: CASSQDRTDTQYF.

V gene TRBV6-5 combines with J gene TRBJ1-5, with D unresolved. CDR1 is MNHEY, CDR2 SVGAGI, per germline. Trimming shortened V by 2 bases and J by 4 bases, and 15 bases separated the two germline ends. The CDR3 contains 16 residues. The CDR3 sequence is CASSYDGVGGNQPQHF. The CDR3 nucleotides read TGTGCCAGCAGTTACGACGGGGTCGGAGGAAATCAGCCCCAGCATTTT.

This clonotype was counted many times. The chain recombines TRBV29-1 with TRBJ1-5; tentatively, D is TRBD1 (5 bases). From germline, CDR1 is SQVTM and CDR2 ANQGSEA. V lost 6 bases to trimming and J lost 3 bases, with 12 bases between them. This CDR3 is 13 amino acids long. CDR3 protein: CSVSDRINQPQHF. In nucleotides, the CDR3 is TGCAGCGTCTCAGACAGAATCAATCAGCCCCAGCATTTT.

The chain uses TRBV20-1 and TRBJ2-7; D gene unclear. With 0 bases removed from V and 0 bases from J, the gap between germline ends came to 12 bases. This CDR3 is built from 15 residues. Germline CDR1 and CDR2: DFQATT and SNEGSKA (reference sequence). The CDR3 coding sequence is TGCAGTGCTAGAGATTTCCGGGTTCTCTCCTACGAGCAGTACTTC. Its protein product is CSARDFRVLSYEQYF.

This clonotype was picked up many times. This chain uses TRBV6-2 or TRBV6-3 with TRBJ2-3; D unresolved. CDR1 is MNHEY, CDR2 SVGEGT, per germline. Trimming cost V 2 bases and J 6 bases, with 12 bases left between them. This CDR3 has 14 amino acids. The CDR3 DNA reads TGTGCCAGCAGTTACGGGCTAGGAGTGGATACGCAGTATTTT. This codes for CASSYGLGVDTQYF.

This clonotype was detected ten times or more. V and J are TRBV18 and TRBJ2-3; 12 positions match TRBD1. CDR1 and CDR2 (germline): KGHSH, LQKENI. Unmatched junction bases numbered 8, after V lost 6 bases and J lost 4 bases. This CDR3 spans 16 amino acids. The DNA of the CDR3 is TGTGCCAGCTCCCCTAGGGGGACAGGGGGCCCAGATACGCAGTATTTT. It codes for CASSPRGTGGPDTQYF.

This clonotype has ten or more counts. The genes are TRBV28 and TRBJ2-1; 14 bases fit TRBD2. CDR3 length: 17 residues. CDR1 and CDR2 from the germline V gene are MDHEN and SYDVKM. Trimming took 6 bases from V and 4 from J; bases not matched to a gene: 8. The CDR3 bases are TGTGCCAGCAGGGCCGGACTAGCGGGAGGATCTTACAATGAGCAGTTCTTC. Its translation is CASRAGLAGGSYNEQFF.

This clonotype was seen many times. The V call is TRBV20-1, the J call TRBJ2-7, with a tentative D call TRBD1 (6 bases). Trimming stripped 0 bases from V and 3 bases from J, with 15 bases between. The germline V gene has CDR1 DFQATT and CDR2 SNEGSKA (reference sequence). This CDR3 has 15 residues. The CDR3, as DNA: TGCAGTGCTAGAGATCAGGACAGCCTAGGCTACGAGCAGTACTTC. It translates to CSARDQDSLGYEQYF.

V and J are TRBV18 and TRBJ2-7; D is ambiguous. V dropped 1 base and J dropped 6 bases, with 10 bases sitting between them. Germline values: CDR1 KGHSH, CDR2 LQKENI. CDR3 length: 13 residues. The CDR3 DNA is TGTGCCAGCTCACCACTTGCGGTTGGCGAGCAGTACTTC. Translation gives CASSPLAVGEQYF.

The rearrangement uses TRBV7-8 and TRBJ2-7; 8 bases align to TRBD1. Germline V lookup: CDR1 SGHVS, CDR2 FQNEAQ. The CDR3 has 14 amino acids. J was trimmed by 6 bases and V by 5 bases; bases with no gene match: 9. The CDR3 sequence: CASSTDRGSVEQYF. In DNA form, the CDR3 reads TGTGCCAGCAGCACAGACAGGGGTAGCGTCGAGCAGTACTTC.

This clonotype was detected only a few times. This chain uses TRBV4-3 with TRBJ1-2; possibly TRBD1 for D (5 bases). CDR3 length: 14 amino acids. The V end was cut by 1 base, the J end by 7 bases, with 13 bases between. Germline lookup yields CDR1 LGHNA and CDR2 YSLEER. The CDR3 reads CASSQAAGQGGYTF. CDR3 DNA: TGCGCCAGCAGCCAAGCTGCGGGGCAGGGTGGCTACACCTTC.

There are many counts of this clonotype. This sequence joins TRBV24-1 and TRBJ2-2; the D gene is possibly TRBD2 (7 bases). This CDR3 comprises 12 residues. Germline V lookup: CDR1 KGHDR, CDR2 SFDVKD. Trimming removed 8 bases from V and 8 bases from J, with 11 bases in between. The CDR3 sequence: CATNGGRGELFF. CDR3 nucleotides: TGTGCCACCAACGGGGGGCGAGGGGAGCTGTTTTTT.

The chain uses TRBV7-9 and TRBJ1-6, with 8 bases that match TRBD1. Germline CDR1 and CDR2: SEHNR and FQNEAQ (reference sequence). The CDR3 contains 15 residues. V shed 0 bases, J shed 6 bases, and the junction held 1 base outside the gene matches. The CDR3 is CASSLAQGVNSPLHF. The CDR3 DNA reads TGTGCCAGCAGCTTAGCACAGGGGGTTAATTCACCCCTCCACTTT. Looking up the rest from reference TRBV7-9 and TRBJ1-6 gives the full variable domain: DTGVSQNPRHKITKRGQNVTFRCDPISEHNRLYWYRQTLGQGPEFLTYFQNEAQLEKSRLLSDRFSAERPKGSFSTLEIQRTEQGDSAMYLCASSLAQGVNSPLHFGNGTRLTVT.

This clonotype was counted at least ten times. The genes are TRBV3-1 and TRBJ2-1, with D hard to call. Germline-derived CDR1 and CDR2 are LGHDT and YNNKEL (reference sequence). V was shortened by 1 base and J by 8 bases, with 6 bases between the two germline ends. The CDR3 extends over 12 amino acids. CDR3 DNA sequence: TGTGCCAGCAGCCAAGTGGTACATGAGCAGTTCTTC. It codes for CASSQVVHEQFF.

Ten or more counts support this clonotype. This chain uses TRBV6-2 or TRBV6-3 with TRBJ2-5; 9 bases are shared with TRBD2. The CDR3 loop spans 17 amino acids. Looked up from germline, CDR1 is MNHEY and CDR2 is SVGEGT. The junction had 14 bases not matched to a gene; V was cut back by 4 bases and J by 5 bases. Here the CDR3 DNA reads TGTGCCAGCAGTTCCGGGACTAGCAGTCTTGAGGTTGAGACCCAGTACTTC. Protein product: CASSSGTSSLEVETQYF.

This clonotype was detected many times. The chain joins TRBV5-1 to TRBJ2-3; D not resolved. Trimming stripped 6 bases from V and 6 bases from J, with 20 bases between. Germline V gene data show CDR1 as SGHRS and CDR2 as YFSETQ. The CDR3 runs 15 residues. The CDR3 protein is CASKISVLSTDTQYF. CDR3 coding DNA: TGCGCCAGCAAAATATCGGTGTTATCGACGGATACGCAGTATTTT.

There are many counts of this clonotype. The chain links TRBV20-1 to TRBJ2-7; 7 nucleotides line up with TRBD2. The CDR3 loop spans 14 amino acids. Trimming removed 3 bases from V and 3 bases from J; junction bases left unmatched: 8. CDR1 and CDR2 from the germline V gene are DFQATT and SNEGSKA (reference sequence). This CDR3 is CSASVSGPRYEQYF. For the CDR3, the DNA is TGCAGTGCTAGTGTTAGCGGGCCACGCTACGAGCAGTACTTC.

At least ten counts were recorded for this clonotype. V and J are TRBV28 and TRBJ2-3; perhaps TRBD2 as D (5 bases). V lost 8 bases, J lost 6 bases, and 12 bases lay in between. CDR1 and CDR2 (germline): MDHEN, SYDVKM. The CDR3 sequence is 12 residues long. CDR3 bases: TGTGCCAGCGGGCCCGGCGGGGATACGCAGTATTTT. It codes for CASGPGGDTQYF.

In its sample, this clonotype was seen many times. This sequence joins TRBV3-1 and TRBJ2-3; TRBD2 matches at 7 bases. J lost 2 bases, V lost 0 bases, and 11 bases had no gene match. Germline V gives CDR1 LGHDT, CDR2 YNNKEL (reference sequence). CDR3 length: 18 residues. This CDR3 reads CASSQDWGDYTLTDTQYF. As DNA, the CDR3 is TGTGCCAGCAGCCAAGATTGGGGGGACTACACCCTCACAGATACGCAGTATTTT.

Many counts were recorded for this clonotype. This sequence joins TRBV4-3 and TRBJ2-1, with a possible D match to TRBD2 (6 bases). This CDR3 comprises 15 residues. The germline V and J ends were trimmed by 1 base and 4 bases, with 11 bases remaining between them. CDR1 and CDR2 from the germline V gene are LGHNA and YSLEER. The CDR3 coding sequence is TGCGCCAGCAGCCAAGGGGGCGCGGGATACAATGAGCAGTTCTTC. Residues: CASSQGGAGYNEQFF.

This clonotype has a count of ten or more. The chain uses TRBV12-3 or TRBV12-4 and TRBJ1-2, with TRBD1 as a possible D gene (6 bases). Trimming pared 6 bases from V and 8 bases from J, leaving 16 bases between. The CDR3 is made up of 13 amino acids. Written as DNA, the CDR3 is TGTGCCAGCAGGGACAGACAGAAAGGAGGCTACACCTTC. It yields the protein CASRDRQKGGYTF.

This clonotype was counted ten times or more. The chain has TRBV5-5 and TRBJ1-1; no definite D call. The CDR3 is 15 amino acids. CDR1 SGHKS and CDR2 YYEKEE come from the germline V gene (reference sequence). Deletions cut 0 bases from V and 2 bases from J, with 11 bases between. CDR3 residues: CASSLGPGVNTEAFF. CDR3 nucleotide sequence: TGTGCCAGCAGCTTGGGCCCTGGAGTTAACACTGAAGCTTTCTTT.

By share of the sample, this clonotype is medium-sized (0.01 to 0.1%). This CDR3 is CASSIGGGSYNEQFF. CDR3 DNA: TGTGCCAGTAGTATAGGAGGGGGATCCTACAATGAGCAGTTCTTC. The chain has TRBV19 and TRBJ2-1, with D possibly matching TRBD1 (6 bases). The CDR3 length is 15 residues. Trimming removed 1 base from V and 1 base from J, with 8 bases in between. The germline gives CDR1 LNHDA, CDR2 SQIVND (reference sequence).

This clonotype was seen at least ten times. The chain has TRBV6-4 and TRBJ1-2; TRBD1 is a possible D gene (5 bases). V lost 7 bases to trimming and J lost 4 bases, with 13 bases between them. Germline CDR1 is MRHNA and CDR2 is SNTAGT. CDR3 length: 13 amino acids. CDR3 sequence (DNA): TGTGCCAGCACCACCGACAGATGCTATGGCTACACCTTC. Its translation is CASTTDRCYGYTF.

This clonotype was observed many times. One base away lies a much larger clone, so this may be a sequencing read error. Here the CDR3 reads CSAQGQGLKERGTQYF. Here the CDR3 DNA reads TGCAGTGCTCAAGGACAGGGCCTCAAAGAAAGAGGGACCCAGTACTTC. This chain connects TRBV20-1 to TRBJ2-5, with 8 positions matching TRBD1. CDR1 is DFQATT, CDR2 SNEGSKA, per germline (reference sequence). This CDR3 is built from 16 residues. V dropped 5 bases and J dropped 7; count of bases not matched to a gene: 18.

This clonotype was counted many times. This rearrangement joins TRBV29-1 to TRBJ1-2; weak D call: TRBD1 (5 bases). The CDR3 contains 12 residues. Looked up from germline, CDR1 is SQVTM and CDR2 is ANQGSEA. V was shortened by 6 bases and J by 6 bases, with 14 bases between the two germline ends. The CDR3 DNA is TGCAGCGTGAGGGACCTCAGAGATGGCTACACCTTC. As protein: CSVRDLRDGYTF.

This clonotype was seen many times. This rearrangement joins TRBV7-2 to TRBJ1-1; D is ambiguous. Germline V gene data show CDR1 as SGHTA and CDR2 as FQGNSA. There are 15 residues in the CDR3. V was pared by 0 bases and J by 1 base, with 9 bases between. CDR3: CASSLASGGNTEAFF. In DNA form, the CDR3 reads TGTGCCAGCAGCTTAGCTAGTGGAGGGAACACTGAAGCTTTCTTT.

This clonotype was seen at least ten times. CDR3 in amino acids: CASSLDGQVNTEAFF. As DNA, the CDR3 is TGTGCCAGCAGCTTAGATGGACAGGTGAACACTGAAGCTTTCTTT. V is TRBV7-9 and J is TRBJ1-1; 7 bases map to TRBD1. The CDR3 has 15 amino acids. Germline V CDR1 and CDR2: SEHNR, FQNEAQ (reference sequence). The junction had 2 bases not matched to a gene; V was cut back by 1 base and J by 0 bases.

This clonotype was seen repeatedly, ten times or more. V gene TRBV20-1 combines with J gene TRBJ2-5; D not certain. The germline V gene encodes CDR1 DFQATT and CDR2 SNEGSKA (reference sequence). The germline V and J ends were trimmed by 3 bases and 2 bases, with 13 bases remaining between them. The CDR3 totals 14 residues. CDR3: CSASLVVPQETQYF. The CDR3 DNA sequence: TGCAGTGCTAGTCTGGTGGTGCCTCAAGAGACCCAGTACTTC.

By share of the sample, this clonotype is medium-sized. The CDR3 DNA reads as TGTGCCAGTAGTATCCAGGGGACCTCCGAGCAGTACTTC. Translating gives CASSIQGTSEQYF. This chain links TRBV19 with TRBJ2-7, with a possible D match to TRBD1 (6 bases). CDR3 length equals 13 residues. Germline CDR1 and CDR2: LNHDA and SQIVND (reference sequence). V lost 3 bases to trimming and J lost 6 bases, with 12 bases between them.